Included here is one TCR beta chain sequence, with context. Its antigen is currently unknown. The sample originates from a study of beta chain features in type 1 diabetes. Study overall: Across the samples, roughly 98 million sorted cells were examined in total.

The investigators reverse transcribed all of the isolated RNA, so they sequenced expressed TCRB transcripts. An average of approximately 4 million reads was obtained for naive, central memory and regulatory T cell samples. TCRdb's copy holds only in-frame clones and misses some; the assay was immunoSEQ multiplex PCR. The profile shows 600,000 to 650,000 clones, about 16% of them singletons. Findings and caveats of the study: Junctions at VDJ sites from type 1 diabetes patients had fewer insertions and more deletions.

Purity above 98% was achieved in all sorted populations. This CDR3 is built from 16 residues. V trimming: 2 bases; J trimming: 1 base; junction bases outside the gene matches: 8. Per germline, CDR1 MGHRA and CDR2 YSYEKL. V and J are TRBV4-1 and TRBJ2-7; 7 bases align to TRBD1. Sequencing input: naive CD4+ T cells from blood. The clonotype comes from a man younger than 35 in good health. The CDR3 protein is CASSQPARDSSYEQYF. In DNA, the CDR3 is TGCGCCAGCAGCCAACCAGCCCGGGACAGTTCCTACGAGCAGTACTTC.